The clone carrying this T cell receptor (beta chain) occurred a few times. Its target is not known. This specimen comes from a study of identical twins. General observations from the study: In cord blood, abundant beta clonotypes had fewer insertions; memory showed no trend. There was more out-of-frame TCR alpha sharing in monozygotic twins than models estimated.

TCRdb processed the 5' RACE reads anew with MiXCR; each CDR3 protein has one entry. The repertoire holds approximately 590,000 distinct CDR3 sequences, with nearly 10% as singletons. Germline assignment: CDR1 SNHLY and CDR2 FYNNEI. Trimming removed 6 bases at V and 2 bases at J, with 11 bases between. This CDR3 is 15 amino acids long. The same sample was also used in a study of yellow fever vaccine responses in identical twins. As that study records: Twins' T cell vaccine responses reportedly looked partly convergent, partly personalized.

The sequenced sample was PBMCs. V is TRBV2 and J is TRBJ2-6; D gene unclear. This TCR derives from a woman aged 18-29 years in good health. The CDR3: CASRYRVPGANVLTF. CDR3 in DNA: TGTGCCAGCAGATACCGCGTGCCTGGGGCCAACGTCCTGACTTTC.